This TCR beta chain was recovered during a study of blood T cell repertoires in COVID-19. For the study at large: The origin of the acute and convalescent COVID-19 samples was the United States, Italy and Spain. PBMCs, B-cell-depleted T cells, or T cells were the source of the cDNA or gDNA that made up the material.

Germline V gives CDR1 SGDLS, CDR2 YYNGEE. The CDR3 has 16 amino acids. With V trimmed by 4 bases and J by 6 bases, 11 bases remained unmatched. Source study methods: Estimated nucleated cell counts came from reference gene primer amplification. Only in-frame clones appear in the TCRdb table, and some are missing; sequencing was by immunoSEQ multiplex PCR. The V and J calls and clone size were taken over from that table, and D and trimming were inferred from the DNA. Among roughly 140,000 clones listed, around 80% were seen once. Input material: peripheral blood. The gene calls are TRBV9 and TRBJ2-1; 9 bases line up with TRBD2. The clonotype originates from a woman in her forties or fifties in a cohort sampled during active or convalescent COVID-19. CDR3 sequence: CASSLGQRGAINEQFF. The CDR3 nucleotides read TGTGCCAGCAGCCTAGGGCAGCGGGGGGCCATCAATGAGCAGTTCTTC.